This T cell receptor (beta chain) was observed in a study of regulatory T cells in long-lasting Graves disease. Study outcomes and limitations: Newly diagnosed Graves' patients exceeded persistent ones in TCR diversity.

Library construction for TCR beta used iRepertoire HTBI primers and Arm-PCR of CDR3 regions. TCRdb reanalysed the multiplex PCR reads using MiXCR and keeps one entry per CDR3 protein. Found here are roughly 510,000 distinct CDR3 sequences, roughly 16% of them singletons; the top ten hold approximately 12%. This clonotype was seen repeatedly, ten times or more. Its antigen remains unknown. The germline V gene has CDR1 SGHTA and CDR2 FQGTGA. The length of the CDR3 is 15 residues. V was trimmed by 5 bases and J by 5 bases, leaving 17 bases between them. The time point here: newly diagnosed GD, antithyroid drugs for less than 3 months. PBMCs provided the RNA from which the TCR library was made. The same sample was also used in a study of T cells in Graves' hyperthyroidism and ophthalmopathy. Per that study: Diagnosing involved the use of clinical symptoms, serum thyroxine and TRAb, thyroid ultrasound and orbital computed tomography. Blood samples included most of the expanded thyroid clonotypes exceeding 0.001.

The sample was peripheral blood mononuclear cells (PBMCs), taken at new diagnosis, from a patient treated with antithyroid drugs. The J gene is TRBJ2-3, the V gene TRBV7-3, with D maybe TRBD2 (6 bases). The origin of this receptor is a man between 18 and 35 years old with Graves disease. The CDR3 is CASSLGTSGGDTQYF. Here the CDR3 DNA reads TGTGCCAGCAGCCTTGGGACTTCTGGAGGAGATACGCAGTATTTT.